The clone carrying this T cell receptor beta chain showed up many times. Thyroid surgery had not been preceded by any treatment in any patient. This entry belongs to a study of metastatic and nonmetastatic thyroid tumors. Background on the study: Malignant and benign thyroid patients had repertoires compared in peripheral blood and tumor or nodule tissue.

MiXCR re-clonotyped the PCR reads for TCRdb. The sample shows about 42,000 clones, 12% of them seen only once. CDR1 is SQVTM and CDR2 is ANQGSEA in the germline V gene. Trimming pared 4 bases from V and 2 bases from J, leaving 5 bases between. The CDR3 has 11 residues. The clonotype was recovered from a male donor with papillary thyroid cancer or a benign thyroid nodule (not recorded which). Some clones in this sample may be carry-over from other donors' samples. The material sequenced was blood. The rearrangement uses TRBV29-1 and TRBJ1-2; D gene ambiguous. The CDR3 here is CSVGENYGYTF. In DNA, the CDR3 is TGCAGCGTTGGTGAGAACTATGGCTACACCTTC.